The 27 T cell receptor beta chains below all came from one sample that was sequenced in a study of blood T cell repertoires in COVID-19. Data came from immunoSEQ multiplex PCR; TCRdb stores just in-frame clones and leaves some out. The repertoire holds some 260,000 clones, with nearly 90% as singletons. Material: peripheral blood. The receptors were sampled from a woman aged 40 to 49 who had recovered from COVID-19.

This clone was seen only a few times. The chain uses TRBV7-3 and TRBJ2-2, with 13 bases aligning to TRBD2. J was trimmed by 0 bases and V by 4 bases; bases with no gene match: 2. CDR3 length: 17 amino acids. Germline V gene sequence: CDR1 SGHTA, CDR2 FQGTGA. The CDR3, as DNA: TGTGCCAGCAGCTCGGGACTAGCGGGACCGAACACCGGGGAGCTGTTTTTT. Amino acids: CASSSGLAGPNTGELFF.

The rearrangement links TRBV30 to TRBJ1-2, with D possibly matching TRBD1 (6 bases). V was pared by 0 bases and J by 6 bases, with 14 bases between. Looked up from germline, CDR1 is GTSNPN and CDR2 is SVGIG (reference sequence). This CDR3 is built from 14 residues. Here the CDR3 DNA reads TGTGCCTGGAGTGTCACCCTACAGGGAGATGGCTACACCTTC. Protein product: CAWSVTLQGDGYTF.

The CDR3 bases are TGTGCCAGCAGCCGTACTAGCGGGAGCCCCGGGGAGCTGTTTTTT. As protein: CASSRTSGSPGELFF. The chain employs TRBV11-2 and TRBJ2-2, with 11 bases identical to TRBD2. CDR1 and CDR2 from the germline V gene are SGHAT and FQNNGV. The J segment lost 6 bases and the V segment lost 5 bases, leaving 5 bases of the junction unmatched. This CDR3 spans 15 amino acids.

A word on this clone: The junction does not match germline at one end; this may be a read error. The rearrangement uses TRBV7-7 and TRBJ2-3; D not resolved. This CDR3 contains 13 residues. Germline CDR1 SSHAT, CDR2 FNYEAQ (reference sequence). In DNA, the CDR3 is TGTGCTAGCAGCCCCTTCAGAACAGATACGCAGTATTTT. This translates into CASSPFRTDTQYF.

The sample holds a few counts of this clone. A read error may produce the germline difference seen at one junction end. The chain recombines TRBV7-7 with TRBJ2-5; 10 bases agree with TRBD2. The CDR3 has 15 amino acids. Germline CDR1 and CDR2: SSHAT and FNYEAQ (reference sequence). The CDR3 coding sequence is TGTGCTAGCAGCTTTAGCGGGGGGTACCAAGAGACCCAGTACTTC. Its translation: CASSFSGGYQETQYF.

This clone was observed a single time. V and J are TRBV7-2 and TRBJ2-7, with a tentative D call TRBD1 (6 bases). The V and J ends lost 5 bases and 1 base respectively, with 9 bases between them. The CDR3 contains 13 residues. The germline gives CDR1 SGHTA, CDR2 FQGNSA. This CDR3 is CASSHGQSYEQYF. The CDR3 coding sequence is TGTGCCAGCAGCCACGGACAGTCCTACGAGCAGTACTTC.

The CDR3: CASSLTHQAGVAGYTF. The CDR3 DNA sequence: TGTGCCAGCAGCTTAACCCATCAGGCGGGCGTTGCTGGCTACACCTTC. This rearrangement joins TRBV7-2 to TRBJ1-2; D remains ambiguous. The germline V gene encodes CDR1 SGHTA and CDR2 FQGNSA. CDR3 length: 16 amino acids. Between the trimmed V and J ends, which lost 2 bases and 7 bases, there was a span of 20 bases.

The chain recombines TRBV15 with TRBJ2-1; the match to TRBD1 covers 9 bases. There are 16 residues in the CDR3. Germline V CDR1 and CDR2: LNHNV, YYDKDF (reference sequence). Losses at the gene ends were 5 bases for V and 3 bases for J; bases not matched to a gene: 8. The CDR3 DNA sequence: TGTGCCACCAGCGTGGGGACAGGGCCCGACTACAATGAGCAGTTCTTC. This sequence encodes CATSVGTGPDYNEQFF. The full variable domain, with the rest looked up from reference TRBV15 and TRBJ2-1, is DAMVIQNPRYQVTQFGKPVTLSCSQTLNHNVMYWYQQKSSQAPKLLFHYYDKDFNNEADTPDNFQSRRPNTSFCFLDIRSPGLGDTAMYLCATSVGTGPDYNEQFFGPGTRLTVL.

The J gene is TRBJ2-1, the V gene TRBV4-3; a possible D gene is TRBD1 (5 bases). The V end was cut by 0 bases, the J end by 5 bases, with 8 bases between. Germline V gene lookup returns CDR1 LGHNA and CDR2 YSLEER. The CDR3 has 14 residues. The CDR3 nucleotides read TGCGCCAGCAGCCAAGAATCGGACAACAATGAGCAGTTCTTC. Protein sequence: CASSQESDNNEQFF.

For this clone: At one end the junction does not follow the germline gene, possibly because of a read error. The V gene is TRBV7-7, the J gene TRBJ2-4, with no clear D. The CDR3 length is 17 residues. Germline loops: CDR1 SSHAT, CDR2 FNYEAQ (reference sequence). The CDR3, as DNA: TGTGCTAGCAGCTTACCCCCAGGCGCTCCTTCCAAAAACATTCAGTACTTC. Protein product: CASSLPPGAPSKNIQYF.

V usage is TRBV7-8 and J usage is TRBJ2-3, with 10 positions matching TRBD2. CDR3 size: 16 residues. The germline V gene has CDR1 SGHVS and CDR2 FQNEAQ. The V gene end was trimmed by 6 bases and the J gene end by 4 bases; junction bases not matched to a gene: 10. In DNA, the CDR3 is TGTGCCAGCAGACAAGCTAGCGGGAGAAGCCCAGATACGCAGTATTTT. Its translation is CASRQASGRSPDTQYF.

The V gene is TRBV18, the J gene TRBJ2-7; 9 positions agree with TRBD1. The CDR3 has 15 amino acids. Looked up from germline, CDR1 is KGHSH and CDR2 is LQKENI. V shed 3 bases, J shed 5 bases, and the junction held 8 bases outside the gene matches. CDR3 coding DNA: TGTGCCAGCTCACCCCCCAGGGGACAGGGCCACGAGCAGTACTTC. Its translation is CASSPPRGQGHEQYF.

This clone was seen once. This chain uses TRBV7-2 with TRBJ2-7; 8 bases fit TRBD2. The CDR3 runs 15 residues. CDR1 is SGHTA, CDR2 FQGNSA, per germline. With V trimmed by 0 bases and J by 6 bases, 7 bases remained unmatched. For the CDR3, the DNA is TGTGCCAGCAGCTTAGCGCCCCGGGGGGGCCGCGAGCAGTACTTC. It specifies CASSLAPRGGREQYF.

The chain recombines TRBV2 with TRBJ1-6, with 9 bases matching TRBD1. Looked up from germline, CDR1 is SNHLY and CDR2 is FYNNEI. CDR3 length equals 15 residues. Losses at the gene ends were 4 bases for V and 8 bases for J; bases not matched to a gene: 6. CDR3 amino acids: CASSGTGVPHSPLHF. The CDR3 DNA follows: TGTGCCAGCAGTGGGACAGGGGTTCCCCATTCACCCCTCCACTTT.

The rearrangement links TRBV14 to TRBJ2-7, with 7 bases identical to TRBD2. The CDR3 runs to 15 residues. V trimming: 3 bases; J trimming: 4 bases; junction bases outside the gene matches: 9. CDR1 SGHDN and CDR2 FVKESK come from the germline V gene. This CDR3 reads CASSHIQGLLYEQYF. The DNA of the CDR3 is TGTGCCAGCAGCCATATCCAGGGACTACTATACGAGCAGTACTTC.

V is TRBV7-2 and J is TRBJ1-5; D not resolved. Trimming cost V 1 base and J 1 base, with 14 bases left between them. CDR1 and CDR2 from the germline V gene are SGHTA and FQGNSA. The CDR3 consists of 17 residues. The CDR3 bases are TGTGCCAGCAGCTTAGTTGCGTCCTTTCTAAGCAATCAGCCCCAGCATTTT. Translating gives CASSLVASFLSNQPQHF.

The chain joins TRBV19 to TRBJ1-5, with no clear D. Germline-derived CDR1 and CDR2 are LNHDA and SQIVND (reference sequence). The CDR3 loop spans 15 amino acids. V gave up 3 bases and J gave up 0 bases, with 9 bases separating them. In DNA form, the CDR3 reads TGTGCCAGTAGTATGTGGGCAGATAGCAATCAGCCCCAGCATTTT. Residues: CASSMWADSNQPQHF.

V is TRBV11-2 and J is TRBJ2-7; no definite D call. The CDR3 consists of 16 residues. Germline V gives CDR1 SGHAT, CDR2 FQNNGV. V was cut by 1 base and J by 0 bases, with 13 bases left in between. CDR3 sequence (DNA): TGTGCCAGCAGCTTAGGTCAGGATTTTAGCTCCTACGAGCAGTACTTC. Its protein product is CASSLGQDFSSYEQYF.

V gene TRBV4-2 combines with J gene TRBJ2-7; TRBD2 matches 11 bases. Germline V gene sequence: CDR1 LGHNA, CDR2 YNFKEQ. With 4 bases clipped from V and 3 bases from J, the junction kept 8 bases outside the gene matches. This CDR3 comprises 16 residues. The CDR3 DNA reads as TGTGCCAGCAGCCCAATCCCAGGGACTAGCGGCTACGAGCAGTACTTC. It codes for CASSPIPGTSGYEQYF.

This clone has just one count. The chain combines TRBV6-4 with TRBJ2-1; 9 bases are a match to TRBD2. The CDR3 is 14 amino acids. V lost 3 bases to trimming and J lost 6 bases; unmatched junction nucleotides: 3. CDR1 MRHNA and CDR2 SNTAGT come from the germline V gene. CDR3 DNA sequence: TGTGCCAGCAGTGAATCTAGCGGGGCCAATGAGCAGTTCTTC. Protein product: CASSESSGANEQFF.

The chain combines TRBV5-1 with TRBJ2-2; D unclear. Germline loops: CDR1 SGHRS, CDR2 YFSETQ. The CDR3 has 17 residues. With 0 bases removed from V and 2 bases from J, the gap between germline ends came to 14 bases. This chain's CDR3 is CASSLAQPPSNTGELFF. The DNA for the CDR3 is TGCGCCAGCAGCTTGGCTCAACCCCCCAGTAACACCGGGGAGCTGTTTTTT.

The V and J genes are TRBV4-1 and TRBJ2-3, with 8 bases matching TRBD2. CDR1 and CDR2 from the germline V gene are MGHRA and YSYEKL. The CDR3 runs to 19 residues. The ends lost 3 bases at V and 4 bases at J; junction bases unmatched: 18. The CDR3 reads CASSHFPSFQRESPDTQYF. The CDR3 DNA follows: TGCGCCAGCAGCCACTTCCCCTCCTTTCAGCGGGAGTCCCCAGATACGCAGTATTTT.

The chain links TRBV3-1 (or the pseudogene TRBV3-2) to TRBJ2-1, with 8 bases matching TRBD2. This CDR3 contains 14 residues. Germline V gene data show CDR1 as LGHDT and CDR2 as YNNKEL (reference sequence). V lost 2 bases and J lost 6; bases outside the gene matches: 3. CDR3 sequence (DNA): TGTGCCAGCAGCCAAACCGGGACTAGCAATGAGCAGTTCTTC. It codes for CASSQTGTSNEQFF.

This clone has more than one count but fewer than ten. The V gene is TRBV5-1, the J gene TRBJ2-2; a weak D match, TRBD1 (6 bases). V was cut by 0 bases and J by 7 bases, with 19 bases left in between. The germline CDR1 and CDR2 sequences are SGHRS and YFSETQ. The CDR3 contains 17 residues. CDR3 coding DNA: TGCGCCAGCAGCTTGGAACCCCTAGGGGGAACGGGCGGGGAGCTGTTTTTT. This translates into CASSLEPLGGTGGELFF.

The J gene is TRBJ2-5, the V gene TRBV7-2; 7 bases match TRBD1. Trimming at V came to 0 bases and at J to 4 bases, leaving 5 bases not matched to a gene. The germline gives CDR1 SGHTA, CDR2 FQGNSA. This CDR3 contains 15 residues. DNA for the CDR3: TGTGCCAGCAGCTTAGCACAGGGGATTGGAGAGACCCAGTACTTC. Translation: CASSLAQGIGETQYF. Together with reference TRBV7-2 and TRBJ2-5, the CDR3 gives the full variable domain: GAGVSQSPSNKVTEKGKDVELRCDPISGHTALYWYRQSLGQGLEFLIYFQGNSAPDKSGLPSDRFSAERTGGSVSTLTIQRTQQEDSAVYLCASSLAQGIGETQYFGPGTRLLVL.

CDR3 bases: TGTGCCAGTAGTATCAGGGGACGGGGCTACACCTTC. This sequence encodes CASSIRGRGYTF. This chain uses TRBV19 with TRBJ1-2, with D maybe TRBD1 (6 bases). This CDR3 is 12 amino acids long. V was pared by 3 bases and J by 8 bases, with 10 bases between. Per germline, CDR1 LNHDA and CDR2 SQIVND (reference sequence).

The rearrangement joins TRBV10-2 to TRBJ1-5; 9 bases map to TRBD1. Germline assignment: CDR1 WSHSY and CDR2 SAAADI. V lost 6 bases and J lost 0; bases outside the gene matches: 6. CDR3 length equals 16 residues. The DNA for the CDR3 is TGCGCCAGCAGCTCCGGGACAGGGTATAGCAATCAGCCCCAGCATTTT. Its protein is CASSSGTGYSNQPQHF.